This TCR beta chain stems from a study of cytomegalovirus exposure and HLA in healthy donors. Whole-study findings and limits: Reports showed the classifier diagnosing cytomegalovirus status with high specificity and sensitivity. There were under 200 TCR beta chains listed as cytomegalovirus-associated.

The length of the CDR3 is 12 residues. The germline V gene encodes CDR1 SNHLY and CDR2 FYNNEI. Unmatched junction bases numbered 3, after V lost 7 bases and J lost 7 bases. Among the 120 subjects of the validation cohort, separate from the approximately 670-subject first cohort, were the donors. Sequenced by immunoSEQ multiplex PCR; TCRdb stores in-frame clones only, minus some. The sample records over 200,000 clones, around 88% being singletons. In the case of this clone: The antigen is unknown.

The TCR comes from a woman aged 18-30 years in good health and CMV-seronegative. The sequenced material came from PBMCs. The chain employs TRBV2 and TRBJ2-2; 7 bases match TRBD2. The CDR3 nucleotides read TGTGCCAGCACCTCGGGGGGCGGGGAGCTGTTTTTT. Translation gives CASTSGGGELFF.